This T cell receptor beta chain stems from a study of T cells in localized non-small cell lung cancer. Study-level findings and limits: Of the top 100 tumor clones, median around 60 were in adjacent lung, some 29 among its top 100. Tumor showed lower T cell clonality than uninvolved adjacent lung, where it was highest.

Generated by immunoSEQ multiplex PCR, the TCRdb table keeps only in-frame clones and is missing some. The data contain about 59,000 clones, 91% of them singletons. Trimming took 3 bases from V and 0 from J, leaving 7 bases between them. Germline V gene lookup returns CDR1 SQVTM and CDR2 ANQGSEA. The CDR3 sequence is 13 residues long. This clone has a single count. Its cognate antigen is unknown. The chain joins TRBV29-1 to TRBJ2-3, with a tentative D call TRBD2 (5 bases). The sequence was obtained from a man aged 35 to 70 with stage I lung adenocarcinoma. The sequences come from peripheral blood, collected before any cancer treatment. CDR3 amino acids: CSVDRTSTDTQYF. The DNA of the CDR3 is TGCAGCGTTGACAGGACTAGCACAGATACGCAGTATTTT.